This T cell receptor beta chain is drawn from a study of neurological immune-mediated disorders. Time point here: longitudinal time-point 3. 2 million PBMCs stored at -80 C were the source of the unsorted libraries. The method for making cDNA was 5'RACE, and it used 10-nucleotide random UMIs. TCRdb reanalysed the 5' RACE reads using MiXCR and keeps one entry per CDR3 protein. The profile shows approximately 47,000 distinct CDR3 sequences, approximately 13% of them singletons. CDR1 and CDR2 from the germline V gene are SGDLS and YYNGEE. The CDR3 runs to 12 residues. Deletions cut 0 bases from V and 7 bases from J, with 5 bases between.

The sequenced material came from PBMCs. The chain uses TRBV9 and TRBJ1-5; possible D gene TRBD1, 5 bases. The sequence came from a man aged 25-40 years in good health. The CDR3 nucleotides read TGTGCCAGCAGCGTAGGGGGCCAGCCCCAGCATTTT. It translates to CASSVGGQPQHF.